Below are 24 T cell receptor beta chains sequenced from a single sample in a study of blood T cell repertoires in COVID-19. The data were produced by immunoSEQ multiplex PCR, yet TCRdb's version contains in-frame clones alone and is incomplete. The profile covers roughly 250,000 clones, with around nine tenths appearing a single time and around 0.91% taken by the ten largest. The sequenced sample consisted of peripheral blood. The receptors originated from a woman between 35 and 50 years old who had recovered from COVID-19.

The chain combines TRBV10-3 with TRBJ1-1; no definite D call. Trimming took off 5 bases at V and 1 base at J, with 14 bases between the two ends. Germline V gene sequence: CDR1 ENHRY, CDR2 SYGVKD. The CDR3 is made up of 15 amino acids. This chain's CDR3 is CAISLTGSRNTEAFF. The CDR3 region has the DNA TGTGCCATCAGTCTCACCGGGTCTAGGAACACTGAAGCTTTCTTT.

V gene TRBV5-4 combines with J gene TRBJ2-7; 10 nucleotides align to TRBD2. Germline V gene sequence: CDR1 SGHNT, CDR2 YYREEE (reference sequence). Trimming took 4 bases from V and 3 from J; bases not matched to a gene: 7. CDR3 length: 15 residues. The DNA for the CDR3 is TGTGCCAGCAGCCCGTGGACTAGCGGAGTCTACGAGCAGTACTTC. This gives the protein CASSPWTSGVYEQYF.

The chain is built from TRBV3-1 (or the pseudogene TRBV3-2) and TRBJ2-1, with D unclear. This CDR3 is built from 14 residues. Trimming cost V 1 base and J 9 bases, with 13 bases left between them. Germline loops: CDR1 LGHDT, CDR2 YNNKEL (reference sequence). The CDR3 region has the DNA TGTGCCAGCAGCCAAGTGTTAAGGAGTGGTGAGCAGTTCTTC. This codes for CASSQVLRSGEQFF.

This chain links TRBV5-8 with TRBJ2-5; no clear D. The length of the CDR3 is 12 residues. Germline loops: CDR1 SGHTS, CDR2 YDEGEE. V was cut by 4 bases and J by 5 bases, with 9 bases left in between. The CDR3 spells CASSPRRETQYF. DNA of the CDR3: TGTGCCAGCAGCCCCCGTCGGGAGACCCAGTACTTC.

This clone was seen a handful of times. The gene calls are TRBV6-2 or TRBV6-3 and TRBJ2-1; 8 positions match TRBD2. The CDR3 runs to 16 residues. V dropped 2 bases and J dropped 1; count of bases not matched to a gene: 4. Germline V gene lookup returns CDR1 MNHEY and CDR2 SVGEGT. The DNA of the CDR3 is TGTGCCAGCAGTTACCCGGGACTAGGGTCCTACAATGAGCAGTTCTTC. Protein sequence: CASSYPGLGSYNEQFF.

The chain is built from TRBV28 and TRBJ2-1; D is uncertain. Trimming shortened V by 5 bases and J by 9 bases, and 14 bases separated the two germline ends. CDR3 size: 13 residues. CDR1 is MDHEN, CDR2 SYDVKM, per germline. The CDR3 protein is CASSDATFGEQFF. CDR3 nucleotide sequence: TGTGCCAGCAGTGACGCGACTTTTGGTGAGCAGTTCTTC.

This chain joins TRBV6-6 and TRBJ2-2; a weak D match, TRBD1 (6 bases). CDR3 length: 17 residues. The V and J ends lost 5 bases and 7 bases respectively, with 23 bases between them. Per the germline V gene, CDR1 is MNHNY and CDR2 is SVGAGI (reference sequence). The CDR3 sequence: CASSPYLGTKGHGELFF. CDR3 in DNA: TGTGCCAGCAGTCCGTATCTCGGGACAAAGGGTCACGGGGAGCTGTTTTTT.

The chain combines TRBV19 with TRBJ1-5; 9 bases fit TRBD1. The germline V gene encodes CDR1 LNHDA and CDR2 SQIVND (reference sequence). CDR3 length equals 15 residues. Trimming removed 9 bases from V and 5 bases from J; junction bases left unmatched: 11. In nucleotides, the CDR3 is TGTGCCAGCAGCGTGGGGGGACAGGGCGATCAGCCCCAGCATTTT. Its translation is CASSVGGQGDQPQHF.

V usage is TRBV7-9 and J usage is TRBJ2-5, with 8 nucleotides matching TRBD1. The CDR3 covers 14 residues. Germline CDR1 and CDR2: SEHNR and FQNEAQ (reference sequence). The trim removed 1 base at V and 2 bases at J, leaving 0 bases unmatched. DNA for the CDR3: TGTGCCAGCAGCTTAGACAGGGGGCAAGAGACCCAGTACTTC. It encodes CASSLDRGQETQYF.

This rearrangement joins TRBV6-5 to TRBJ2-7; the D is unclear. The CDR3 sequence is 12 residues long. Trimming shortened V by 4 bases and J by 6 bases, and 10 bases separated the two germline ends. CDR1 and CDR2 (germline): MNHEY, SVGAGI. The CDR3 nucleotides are TGTGCCAGCAGTTCCCGTTCGGGCGAGCAGTACTTC. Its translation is CASSSRSGEQYF.

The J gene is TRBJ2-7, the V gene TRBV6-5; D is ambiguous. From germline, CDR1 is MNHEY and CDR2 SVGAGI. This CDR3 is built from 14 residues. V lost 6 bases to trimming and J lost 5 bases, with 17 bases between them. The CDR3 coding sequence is TGTGCCAGCAGCACCCGGCCCCCTGCGGACGAGCAGTACTTC. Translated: CASSTRPPADEQYF.

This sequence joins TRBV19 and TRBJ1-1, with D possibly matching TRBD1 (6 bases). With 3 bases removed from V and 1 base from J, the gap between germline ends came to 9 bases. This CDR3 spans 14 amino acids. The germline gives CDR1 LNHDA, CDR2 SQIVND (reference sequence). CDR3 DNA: TGTGCCAGTAGTATTCAGGGGCCGAACACTGAAGCTTTCTTT. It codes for CASSIQGPNTEAFF.

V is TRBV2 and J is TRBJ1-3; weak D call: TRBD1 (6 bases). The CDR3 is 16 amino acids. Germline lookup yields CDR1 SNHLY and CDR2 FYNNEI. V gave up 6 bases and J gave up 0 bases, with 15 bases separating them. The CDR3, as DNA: TGTGCCAGCAGCGGGGGGGGCACTAGCTCTGGAAACACCATATATTTT. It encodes CASSGGGTSSGNTIYF. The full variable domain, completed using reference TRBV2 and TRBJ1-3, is EPEVTQTPSHQVTQMGQEVILRCVPISNHLYFYWYRQILGQKVEFLVSFYNNEISEKSEIFDDQFSVERPDGSNFTLKIRSTKLEDSAMYFCASSGGGTSSGNTIYFGEGSWLTVV.

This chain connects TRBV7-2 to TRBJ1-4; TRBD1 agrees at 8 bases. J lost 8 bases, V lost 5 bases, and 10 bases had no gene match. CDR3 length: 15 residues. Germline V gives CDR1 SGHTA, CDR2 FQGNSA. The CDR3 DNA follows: TGTGCCAGCAGCCGGAGGCAGGGGGCAGGGGAAAAACTGTTTTTT. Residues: CASSRRQGAGEKLFF. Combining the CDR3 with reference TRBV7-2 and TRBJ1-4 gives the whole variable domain GAGVSQSPSNKVTEKGKDVELRCDPISGHTALYWYRQSLGQGLEFLIYFQGNSAPDKSGLPSDRFSAERTGGSVSTLTIQRTQQEDSAVYLCASSRRQGAGEKLFFGSGTQLSVL.

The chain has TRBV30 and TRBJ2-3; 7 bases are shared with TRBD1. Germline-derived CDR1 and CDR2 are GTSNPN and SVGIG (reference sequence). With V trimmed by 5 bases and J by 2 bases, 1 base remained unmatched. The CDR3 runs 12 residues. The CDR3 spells CAWDRDTDTQYF. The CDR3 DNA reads TGTGCCTGGGACAGGGACACAGATACGCAGTATTTT.

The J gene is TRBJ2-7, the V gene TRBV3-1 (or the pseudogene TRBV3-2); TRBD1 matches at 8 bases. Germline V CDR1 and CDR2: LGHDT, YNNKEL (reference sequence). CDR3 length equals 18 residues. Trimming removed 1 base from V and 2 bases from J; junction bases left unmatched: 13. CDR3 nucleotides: TGTGCCAGCAGCCAAGCCCGGGACAGGTGGCCCTCGGCCTACGAGCAGTACTTC. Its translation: CASSQARDRWPSAYEQYF.

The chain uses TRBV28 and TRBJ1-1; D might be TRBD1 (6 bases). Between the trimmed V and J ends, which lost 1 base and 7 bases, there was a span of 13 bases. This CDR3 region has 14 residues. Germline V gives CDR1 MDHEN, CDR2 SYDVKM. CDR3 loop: CASSLLGAGGEAFF. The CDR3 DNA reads TGTGCCAGCAGTTTATTGGGGGCCGGCGGTGAAGCTTTCTTT.

The CDR3 sequence is CASSQDGRVTEAFF. The DNA for the CDR3 is TGCGCCAGCAGCCAAGATGGCAGGGTCACTGAAGCTTTCTTT. The V and J genes are TRBV4-1 and TRBJ1-1; D may be TRBD1 (5 bases). Germline V lookup: CDR1 MGHRA, CDR2 YSYEKL. The CDR3 sequence is 14 residues long. V shed 0 bases and J shed 4 bases, with 9 bases lying between them.

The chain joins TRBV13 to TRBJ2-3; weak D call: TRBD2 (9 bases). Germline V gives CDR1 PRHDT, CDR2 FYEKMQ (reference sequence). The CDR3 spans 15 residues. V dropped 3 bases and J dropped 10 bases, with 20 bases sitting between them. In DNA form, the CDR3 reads TGTGCCAGCAGCTTCACAGGGGGGGGACTAGCCCCGCAGTATTTT. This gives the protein CASSFTGGGLAPQYF.

As DNA, the CDR3 is TGTGCCAGCAGTGAGACCTCGTGGACATCCAGCGAGCAGTACGTC. Amino acids: CASSETSWTSSEQYV. V is TRBV6-1 and J is TRBJ2-7; weak D call: TRBD1 (5 bases). Per the germline V gene, CDR1 is MNHNS and CDR2 is SASEGT. V lost 3 bases and J lost 6, with 18 bases in between. The CDR3 covers 15 residues.

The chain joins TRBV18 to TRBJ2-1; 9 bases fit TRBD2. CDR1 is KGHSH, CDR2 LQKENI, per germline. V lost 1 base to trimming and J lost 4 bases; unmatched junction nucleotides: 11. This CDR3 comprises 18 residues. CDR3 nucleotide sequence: TGTGCCAGCTCACCACGGGCGGCCGCGGGAGGGCGGTACAATGAGCAGTTCTTC. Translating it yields CASSPRAAAGGRYNEQFF.

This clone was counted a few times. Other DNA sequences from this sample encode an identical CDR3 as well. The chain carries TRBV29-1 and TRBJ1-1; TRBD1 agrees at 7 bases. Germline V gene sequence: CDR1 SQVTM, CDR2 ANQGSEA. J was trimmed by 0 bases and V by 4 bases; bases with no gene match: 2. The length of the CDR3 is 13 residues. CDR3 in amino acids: CSVGGGMNTEAFF. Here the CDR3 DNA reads TGCAGCGTTGGAGGGGGCATGAACACTGAAGCTTTCTTT.

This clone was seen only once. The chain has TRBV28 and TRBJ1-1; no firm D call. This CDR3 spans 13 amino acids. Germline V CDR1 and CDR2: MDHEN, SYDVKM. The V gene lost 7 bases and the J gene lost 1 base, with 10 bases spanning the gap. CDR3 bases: TGTGCCAGCACCCCCCCGGGGAACACTGAAGCTTTCTTT. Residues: CASTPPGNTEAFF.

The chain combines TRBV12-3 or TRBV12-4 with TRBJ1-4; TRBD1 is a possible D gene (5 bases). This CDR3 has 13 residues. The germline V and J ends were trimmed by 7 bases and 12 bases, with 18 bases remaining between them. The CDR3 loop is CASTPGGLLELFF. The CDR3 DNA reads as TGTGCCAGCACCCCGGGGGGGTTATTGGAACTGTTTTTT.